These 22 T cell receptor beta chains originate from one sample sequenced in a study of pediatric ulcerative colitis. Profiled with immunoSEQ multiplex PCR; TCRdb holds only in-frame clones, not every one. The top ten hold around 4.3% of the sample, which has more than 10,000 clones, approximately 80% seen once. Rectal tissue came from one to two pinch biopsies taken at colonoscopy. The specimen sequenced was gut tissue. These receptors were taken from a boy aged 5-17 years who was a control in a study of pediatric ulcerative colitis.

The chain joins TRBV5-1 to TRBJ1-4; TRBD1 agrees at 7 bases. Per germline, CDR1 SGHRS and CDR2 YFSETQ. Germline trimming cut 2 bases from V and 4 bases from J; bases unmatched to any gene: 11. The CDR3 is made up of 17 amino acids. The CDR3 sequence is CASSFGTATIFNEKLFF. The CDR3 DNA reads TGCGCCAGCAGCTTCGGGACAGCTACCATTTTTAATGAAAAACTGTTTTTT.

The table lists this clone with a few counts. The V and J genes are TRBV4-2 and TRBJ2-3; D ambiguous. CDR1 and CDR2 from the germline V gene are LGHNA and YNFKEQ. The V gene lost 0 bases and the J gene lost 6 bases, with 4 bases spanning the gap. The CDR3 totals 12 residues. The DNA of the CDR3 is TGTGCCAGCAGCCAAGAGGCCGATACGCAGTATTTT. Translation gives CASSQEADTQYF.

CDR3 sequence: CASSFPGTEQFF. The DNA of the CDR3 is TGTGCCAGCAGTTTCCCCGGGACCGAGCAGTTCTTC. The chain recombines TRBV27 with TRBJ2-1, with D perhaps given as TRBD1 or TRBD2 (5 bases each). Germline V CDR1 and CDR2: MNHEY, SMNVEV (reference sequence). V dropped 3 bases and J dropped 10 bases, with 10 bases sitting between them. CDR3 length: 12 amino acids.

J is TRBJ2-4 and V is TRBV6-1; maybe TRBD2 (7 bases). The CDR3 covers 14 residues. V was cut by 4 bases and J by 5 bases, with 12 bases left in between. Looked up from germline, CDR1 is MNHNS and CDR2 is SASEGT. In DNA form, the CDR3 reads TGTGCCAGCAGTGTTGGGGGGGCCCAAAACATTCAGTACTTC. This gives the protein CASSVGGAQNIQYF.

CDR3 region: CAWSTGSYTQYF. In DNA form, the CDR3 reads TGTGCCTGGAGTACGGGTTCCTATACGCAGTATTTT. The chain employs TRBV30 and TRBJ2-3; D gene ambiguous. There are 12 residues in the CDR3. CDR1 and CDR2 (germline): GTSNPN, SVGIG (reference sequence). V was pared by 2 bases and J by 7 bases, with 10 bases between.

This chain connects TRBV7-9 to TRBJ1-5; 7 bases agree with TRBD1. This CDR3 is built from 13 residues. Trimming removed 2 bases from V and 5 bases from J; junction bases left unmatched: 0. Germline loops: CDR1 SEHNR, CDR2 FQNEAQ (reference sequence). The CDR3 here is CASSLQGDQPQHF. For the CDR3, the DNA is TGTGCCAGCAGCTTACAGGGGGATCAGCCCCAGCATTTT.

V gene TRBV5-6 combines with J gene TRBJ2-1; TRBD2 matches 9 bases. This CDR3 is built from 15 residues. Germline CDR1 SGHDT, CDR2 YYEEEE. Trimming at V came to 2 bases and at J to 7 bases, leaving 7 bases not matched to a gene. The DNA of the CDR3 is TGTGCCAGCAGCTTCGTCGTGGCGGGAGGGAATGAGCAGTTCTTC. Its translation: CASSFVVAGGNEQFF.

This clone was seen more than once but under ten times. The sample has other DNA sequences that encode this CDR3 too. The chain has TRBV5-1 and TRBJ1-1, with D possibly being TRBD1 (5 bases). Trimming removed 0 bases at V and 0 bases at J, with 9 bases between. The germline V gene encodes CDR1 SGHRS and CDR2 YFSETQ. This CDR3 has 15 residues. The CDR3: CASSLGGRMNTEAFF. CDR3 nucleotides: TGCGCCAGCAGCTTGGGGGGCCGGATGAACACTGAAGCTTTCTTT.

V and J are TRBV29-1 and TRBJ1-1; no definite D call. Trimming shortened V by 4 bases and J by 4 bases, and 7 bases separated the two germline ends. CDR3 length equals 11 residues. Germline loops: CDR1 SQVTM, CDR2 ANQGSEA. DNA of the CDR3: TGCAGCGTTGGTGAGGGCACTGAAGCTTTCTTT. Encoded protein: CSVGEGTEAFF.

The chain employs TRBV27 and TRBJ2-4; 11 bases line up with TRBD2. This CDR3 comprises 20 residues. J gave up 4 bases and V 5 bases, and 19 bases lay outside the gene matches. Germline V gene data show CDR1 as MNHEY and CDR2 as SMNVEV (reference sequence). The DNA for the CDR3 is TGTGCCAGCAGTCTACGCTCGCCCACTAGCGGGAGTCGAACTAAAAACATTCAGTACTTC. The encoded protein is CASSLRSPTSGSRTKNIQYF.

This chain uses TRBV4-1 with TRBJ1-5, with D possibly TRBD1 on 6 matching bases. Between the trimmed V and J ends, which lost 4 bases and 4 bases, there was a span of 14 bases. The CDR3 sequence is 15 residues long. Germline values: CDR1 MGHRA, CDR2 YSYEKL. The CDR3 sequence is CASSLVQGSNQPQHF. The CDR3 region has the DNA TGCGCCAGCAGCCTCGTTCAGGGGAGTAATCAGCCCCAGCATTTT.

J is TRBJ1-1 and V is TRBV7-9, with a possible D match to TRBD1 (5 bases). The V end lost 1 base, the J end lost 6 bases, and 18 bases lay between the germline ends. Per the germline V gene, CDR1 is SEHNR and CDR2 is FQNEAQ (reference sequence). The CDR3 totals 16 residues. The CDR3 DNA is TGTGCCAGCAGCTTAGTCTTTCACAGGCGTACGTCTGAAGCTTTCTTT. This encodes CASSLVFHRRTSEAFF.

This chain connects TRBV7-4 to TRBJ2-7, with 7 bases lining up with TRBD1. Per germline, CDR1 SGHVT and CDR2 SQSDAQ. V was clipped by 3 bases and J by 4 bases; unmatched bases: 12. The CDR3 is 16 amino acids. The CDR3 DNA is TGTGCCAGCAGCTTTTTCACTGGACAGGTGAGTTACGAGCAGTACGTC. Its translation: CASSFFTGQVSYEQYV.

In its sample, this clone was seen once. The chain joins TRBV7-9 to TRBJ1-2; 7 bases are shared with TRBD1. CDR1 is SEHNR, CDR2 FQNEAQ, per germline (reference sequence). The J segment lost 4 bases and the V segment lost 0 bases, leaving 11 bases of the junction unmatched. CDR3 length equals 17 residues. The CDR3 DNA follows: TGTGCCAGCAGCTTAGCACCGGGACAGCGAAGTTCCTATGGCTACACCTTC. This translates into CASSLAPGQRSSYGYTF.

This clone has more than one count but fewer than ten. The V gene is TRBV10-2, the J gene TRBJ2-3; D uncertain. With 3 bases removed from V and 5 bases from J, the gap between germline ends came to 9 bases. Germline V gene lookup returns CDR1 WSHSY and CDR2 SAAADI. The CDR3 has 13 amino acids. CDR3 loop: CASSDSAGDTQYF. Here the CDR3 DNA reads TGCGCCAGCAGTGACAGTGCAGGAGATACGCAGTATTTT.

The V call is TRBV5-1, the J call TRBJ2-5; TRBD1 is a possible D gene (6 bases). CDR1 is SGHRS, CDR2 YFSETQ, per germline. CDR3 length: 15 residues. Trimming left V 0 bases short and J 5 bases short, with 14 bases between. CDR3 loop: CASSLATGVGETQYF. As DNA, the CDR3 is TGCGCCAGCAGCTTGGCGACAGGTGTTGGGGAGACCCAGTACTTC.

The chain carries TRBV5-1 and TRBJ1-2; possible D gene TRBD1, 5 bases. V was trimmed by 4 bases and J by 6 bases, leaving 13 bases between them. This CDR3 has 13 amino acids. Germline V gives CDR1 SGHRS, CDR2 YFSETQ. CDR3 protein: CASSAGTGDGYTF. The CDR3 DNA reads TGCGCCAGCAGCGCCGGGACCGGAGATGGCTACACCTTC.

The V and J genes are TRBV29-1 and TRBJ1-5, with D tentatively TRBD1 (6 bases). This CDR3 has 14 amino acids. Deletions cut 1 base from V and 6 bases from J, with 13 bases between. The germline CDR1 and CDR2 sequences are SQVTM and ANQGSEA. DNA of the CDR3: TGCAGCGTTGAAGGGTCGGGGGGCGGTCAGCCCCAGCATTTT. This translates into CSVEGSGGGQPQHF.

The rearrangement joins TRBV5-8 to TRBJ2-6, with D maybe TRBD1 (5 bases). This CDR3 has 16 residues. Germline CDR1 SGHTS, CDR2 YDEGEE. Trimming pared 4 bases from V and 0 bases from J, leaving 11 bases between. CDR3 bases: TGTGCCAGCAGCCTGCTAAGGGGCTCTGGGGCCAACGTCCTGACTTTC. This translates into CASSLLRGSGANVLTF. Supplemented by reference TRBV5-8 and TRBJ2-6, the full variable domain reads EAGVTQSPTHLIKTRGQQATLRCSPISGHTSVYWYQQALGLGLQFLLWYDEGEERNRGNFPPRFSGRQFPNYSSELNVNALELEDSALYLCASSLLRGSGANVLTFGAGSRLTVL.

This sequence joins TRBV5-6 and TRBJ2-6; D not certain. Trimming pared 2 bases from V and 4 bases from J, leaving 10 bases between. Germline CDR1 and CDR2: SGHDT and YYEEEE. The CDR3 sequence is 15 residues long. The CDR3 DNA reads TGTGCCAGCAGCTTTCGTGCATCCGGGGCCAACGTCCTGACTTTC. Amino acid sequence: CASSFRASGANVLTF.

The chain has TRBV30 and TRBJ2-3; tentative D call: TRBD2 (7 bases). Trimming took 5 bases from V and 5 from J, leaving 20 bases between them. In germline, CDR1 is GTSNPN, CDR2 SVGIG (reference sequence). The CDR3 length is 15 residues. CDR3 DNA sequence: TGTGCCTGGGGTCCGAGGGGGGGGTTCGGAGATACGCAGTATTTT. As protein: CAWGPRGGFGDTQYF.

The V call is TRBV11-3, the J call TRBJ1-2, with D possibly being TRBD1 (5 bases). The CDR3 is 13 amino acids. Germline CDR1 and CDR2: SGHNT and YENEEA. Trimming took off 5 bases at V and 3 bases at J, with 10 bases between the two ends. CDR3 sequence (DNA): TGTGCCAGCAGCGTCTCGACAGACTATGGCTACACCTTC. This sequence encodes CASSVSTDYGYTF. Complete variable domain (other parts from reference TRBV11-3 and TRBJ1-2): EAGVVQSPRYKIIEKKQPVAFWCNPISGHNTLYWYLQNLGQGPELLIRYENEEAVDDSQLPKDRFSAERLKGVDSTLKIQPAELGDSAVYLCASSVSTDYGYTFGSGTRLTVV.